Shown below are 8 T cell receptor beta chains from a single sample sequenced in a study of CD8+ T cells in alopecia areata. Documented treatment: oral pan-JAK inhibitor, 5-10 mg twice daily. Following RNA extraction, reverse transcription yielded cDNA that acted as the sequencing template. Clones were read by immunoSEQ multiplex PCR, and TCRdb kept only the in-frame ones, dropping some. The sample lists a few hundred thousand clones, under 40% occurring once. The sequencing used CD4+ T cells sorted from blood, collected at approximately week 30, from a patient treated with tofacitinib. The source of these receptors is a human donor with alopecia areata.

This clone was picked up a small number of times. The J gene is TRBJ2-6, the V gene TRBV19; TRBD1 might be the D (5 bases). The V end was cut by 5 bases, the J end by 0 bases, with 14 bases between. This CDR3 is 17 amino acids long. The germline V gene encodes CDR1 LNHDA and CDR2 SQIVND (reference sequence). In nucleotides, the CDR3 is TGTGCCAGTAGTTCTGGCCCAGGGATCTCTGGGGCCAACGTCCTGACTTTC. It codes for CASSSGPGISGANVLTF.

This clone occurred a few times. The chain links TRBV30 to TRBJ1-1, with TRBD1 identical over 7 bases. V dropped 1 base and J dropped 5; count of bases not matched to a gene: 7. This CDR3 contains 14 residues. Germline CDR1 reads GTSNPN; CDR2 reads SVGIG (reference sequence). CDR3 loop: CAWSAGTVVTEAFF. In DNA form, the CDR3 reads TGTGCCTGGAGTGCAGGGACAGTGGTAACTGAAGCTTTCTTT.

The chain uses TRBV5-1 and TRBJ1-1; a weak D match, TRBD1 (6 bases). The CDR3 extends over 14 amino acids. Germline V gives CDR1 SGHRS, CDR2 YFSETQ. V lost 6 bases and J 1 base, leaving 13 bases between the germline ends. The CDR3 sequence: CASNKQGGNTEAFF. In nucleotides, the CDR3 is TGCGCCAGCAACAAACAGGGAGGGAACACTGAAGCTTTCTTT.

This clone was picked up a small number of times. V and J are TRBV30 and TRBJ1-2; 10 nucleotides align to TRBD1. V shed 5 bases and J 6 bases; nucleotides not matched to a gene: 9. Germline values: CDR1 GTSNPN, CDR2 SVGIG (reference sequence). CDR3 length equals 14 residues. CDR3 nucleotides: TGTGCCTGGCGAACAACCGGGACAGGGGATGGCTACACCTTC. This codes for CAWRTTGTGDGYTF.

This clone was seen only a few times. The chain has TRBV11-2 and TRBJ1-1, with 7 bases matching TRBD1. CDR1 is SGHAT and CDR2 is FQNNGV in the germline V gene. This CDR3 region has 17 residues. V lost 5 bases, J lost 2 bases, and 14 bases stayed unmatched. The CDR3 DNA reads TGTGCCAGCAGCAGACCCCTGCTAAGGGGGCAAAACACTGAAGCTTTCTTT. Translation gives CASSRPLLRGQNTEAFF. Full variable domain (outside the CDR3, taken from reference TRBV11-2 and TRBJ1-1): EAGVAQSPRYKIIEKRQSVAFWCNPISGHATLYWYQQILGQGPKLLIQFQNNGVVDDSQLPKDRFSAERLKGVDSTLKIQPAKLEDSAVYLCASSRPLLRGQNTEAFFGQGTRLTVV.

The rearrangement links TRBV30 to TRBJ1-5, with D possibly TRBD1 on 5 matching bases. The CDR3 sequence is 14 residues long. The ends were cut back, 3 bases at V and 2 bases at J, with 11 bases in the middle. Germline V gene lookup returns CDR1 GTSNPN and CDR2 SVGIG (reference sequence). The CDR3 DNA reads TGTGCCTGGAGCCGGGGCCCGGGCAATCAGCCCCAGCATTTT. This sequence encodes CAWSRGPGNQPQHF. Full variable domain (outside the CDR3, taken from reference TRBV30 and TRBJ1-5): SQTIHQWPATLVQPVGSPLSLECTVEGTSNPNLYWYRQAAGRGLQLLFYSVGIGQISSEVPQNLSASRPQDRQFILSSKKLLLSDSGFYLCAWSRGPGNQPQHFGDGTRLSIL.

About this clone itself: A read error may produce the germline difference seen at one junction end. The chain carries TRBV6-5 and TRBJ2-7; 7 nucleotides align to TRBD2. The CDR3 loop spans 15 amino acids. In germline, CDR1 is MNHEY, CDR2 SVGAGI. CDR3 nucleotide sequence: TGTGCCGGCAGGGAGGGAGGAGTATCTACCTACGAGCAGTACTTC. Residues: CAGREGGVSTYEQYF.

This clone was recorded only once. The chain employs TRBV27 and TRBJ2-1; a weak D match, TRBD2 (6 bases). Germline CDR1 reads MNHEY; CDR2 reads SMNVEV (reference sequence). The germline V and J ends were trimmed by 1 base and 4 bases, with 8 bases remaining between them. This CDR3 has 14 amino acids. The CDR3: CASSLWDSYNEQFF. CDR3 nucleotides: TGTGCCAGCAGTTTATGGGACTCATACAATGAGCAGTTCTTC.